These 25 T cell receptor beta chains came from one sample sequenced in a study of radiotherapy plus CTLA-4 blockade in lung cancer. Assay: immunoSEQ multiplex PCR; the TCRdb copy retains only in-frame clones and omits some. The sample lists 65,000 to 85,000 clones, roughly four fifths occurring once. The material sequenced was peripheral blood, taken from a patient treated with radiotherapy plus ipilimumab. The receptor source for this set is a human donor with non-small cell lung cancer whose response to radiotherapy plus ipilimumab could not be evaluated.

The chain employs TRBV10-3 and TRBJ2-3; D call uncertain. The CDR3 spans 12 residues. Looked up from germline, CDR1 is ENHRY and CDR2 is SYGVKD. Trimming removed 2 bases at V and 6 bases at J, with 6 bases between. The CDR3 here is CAISEAADTQYF. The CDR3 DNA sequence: TGTGCCATCAGTGAGGCGGCGGATACGCAGTATTTT.

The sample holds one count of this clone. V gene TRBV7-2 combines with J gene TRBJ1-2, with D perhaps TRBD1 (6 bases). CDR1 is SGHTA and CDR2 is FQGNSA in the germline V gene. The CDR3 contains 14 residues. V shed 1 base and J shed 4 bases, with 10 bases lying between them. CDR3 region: CASSLVRGAYGYTF. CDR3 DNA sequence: TGTGCCAGCAGCTTAGTTCGGGGGGCCTATGGCTACACCTTC.

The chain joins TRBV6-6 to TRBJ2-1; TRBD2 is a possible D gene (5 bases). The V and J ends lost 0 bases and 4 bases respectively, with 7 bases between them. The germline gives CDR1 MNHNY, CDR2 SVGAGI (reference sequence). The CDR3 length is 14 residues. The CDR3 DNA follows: TGTGCCAGCAGTTACTCGAGGACTTACAATGAGCAGTTCTTC. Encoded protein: CASSYSRTYNEQFF.

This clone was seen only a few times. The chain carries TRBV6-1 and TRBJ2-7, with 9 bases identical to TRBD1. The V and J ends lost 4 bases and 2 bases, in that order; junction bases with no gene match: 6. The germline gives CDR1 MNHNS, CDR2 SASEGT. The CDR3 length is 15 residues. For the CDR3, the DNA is TGTGCCAGCAGTGCCGGACAGGGGTGGACCTACGAGCAGTACTTC. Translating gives CASSAGQGWTYEQYF.

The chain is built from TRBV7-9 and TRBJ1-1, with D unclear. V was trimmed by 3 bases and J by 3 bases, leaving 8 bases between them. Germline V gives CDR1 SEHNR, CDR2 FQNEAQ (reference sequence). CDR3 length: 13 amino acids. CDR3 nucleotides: TGTGCCAGCAGCTTGCTGGAGCACACTGAAGCTTTCTTT. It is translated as CASSLLEHTEAFF.

As DNA, the CDR3 is TGTGCCAGCAGCTTATTTCGTCTTAGCATCGAGACCCAGTACTTC. This codes for CASSLFRLSIETQYF. The J gene is TRBJ2-5, the V gene TRBV11-2; D is unclear. Germline V CDR1 and CDR2: SGHAT, FQNNGV. This CDR3 region has 15 residues. V was shortened by 2 bases and J by 5 bases, with 15 bases between the two germline ends.

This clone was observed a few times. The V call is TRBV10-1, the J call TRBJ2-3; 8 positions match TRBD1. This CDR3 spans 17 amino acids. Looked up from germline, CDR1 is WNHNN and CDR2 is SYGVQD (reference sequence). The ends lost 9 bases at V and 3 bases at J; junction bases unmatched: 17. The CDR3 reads CARRGLGQGKKTDTQYF. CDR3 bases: TGCGCCAGGAGAGGATTAGGACAGGGTAAAAAGACAGATACGCAGTATTTT.

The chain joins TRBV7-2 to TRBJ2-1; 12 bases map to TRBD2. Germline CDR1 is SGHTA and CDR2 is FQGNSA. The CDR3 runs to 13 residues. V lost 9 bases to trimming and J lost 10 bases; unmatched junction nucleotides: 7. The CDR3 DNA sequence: TGTGCCAGTCTGGGACTAGCGGGCCGGGAGCAGTTCTTC. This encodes CASLGLAGREQFF.

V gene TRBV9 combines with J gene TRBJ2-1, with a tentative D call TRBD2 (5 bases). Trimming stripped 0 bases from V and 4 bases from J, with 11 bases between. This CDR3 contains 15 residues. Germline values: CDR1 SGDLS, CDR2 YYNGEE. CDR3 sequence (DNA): TGTGCCAGCAGCGTAGACCTAGCTATTTACAATGAGCAGTTCTTC. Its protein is CASSVDLAIYNEQFF. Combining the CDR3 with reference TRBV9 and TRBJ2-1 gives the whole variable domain DSGVTQTPKHLITATGQRVTLRCSPRSGDLSVYWYQQSLDQGLQFLIQYYNGEERAKGNILERFSAQQFPDLHSELNLSSLELGDSALYFCASSVDLAIYNEQFFGPGTRLTVL.

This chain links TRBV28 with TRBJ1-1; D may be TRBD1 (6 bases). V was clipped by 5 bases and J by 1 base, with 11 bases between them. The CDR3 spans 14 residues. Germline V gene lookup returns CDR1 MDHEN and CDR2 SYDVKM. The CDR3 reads CASSEQGQNTEAFF. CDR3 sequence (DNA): TGTGCCAGCAGTGAACAGGGTCAGAACACTGAAGCTTTCTTT.

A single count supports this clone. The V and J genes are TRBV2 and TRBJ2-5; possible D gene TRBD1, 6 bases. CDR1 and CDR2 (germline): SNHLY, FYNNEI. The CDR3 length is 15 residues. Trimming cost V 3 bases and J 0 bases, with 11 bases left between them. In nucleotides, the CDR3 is TGTGCCAGCAGTGATACAGGGATGTACCAAGAGACCCAGTACTTC. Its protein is CASSDTGMYQETQYF.

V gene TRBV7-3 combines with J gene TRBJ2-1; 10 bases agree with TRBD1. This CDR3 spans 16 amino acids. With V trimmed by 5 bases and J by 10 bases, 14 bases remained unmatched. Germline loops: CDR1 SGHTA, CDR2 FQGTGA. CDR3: CASSPLRGQGIHEQFF. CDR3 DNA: TGTGCCAGCAGCCCACTGCGGGGACAGGGGATCCACGAGCAGTTCTTC.

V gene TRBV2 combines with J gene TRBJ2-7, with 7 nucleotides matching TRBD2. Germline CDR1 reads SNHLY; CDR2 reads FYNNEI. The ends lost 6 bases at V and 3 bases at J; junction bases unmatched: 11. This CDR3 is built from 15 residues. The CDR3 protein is CASRGGVAIGYEQYF. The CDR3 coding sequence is TGTGCCAGCAGGGGGGGGGTAGCGATTGGCTACGAGCAGTACTTC.

CDR3 sequence reads: CASSLARAGGEYGYTF. Written as DNA, the CDR3 is TGTGCCAGCAGCTTAGCACGGGCAGGGGGCGAGTATGGCTACACCTTC. V and J are TRBV7-9 and TRBJ1-2; TRBD1 matches at 8 bases. This CDR3 comprises 16 residues. Germline trimming cut 0 bases from V and 5 bases from J; bases unmatched to any gene: 8. Germline loops: CDR1 SEHNR, CDR2 FQNEAQ (reference sequence).

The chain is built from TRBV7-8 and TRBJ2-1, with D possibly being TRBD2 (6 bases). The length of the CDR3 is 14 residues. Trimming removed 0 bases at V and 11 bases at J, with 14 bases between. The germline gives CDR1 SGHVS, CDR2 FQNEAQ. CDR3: CASSLARGVGQQFF. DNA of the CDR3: TGTGCCAGCAGCTTAGCGCGGGGTGTAGGGCAGCAGTTCTTC. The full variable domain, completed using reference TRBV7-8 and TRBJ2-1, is GAGVSQSPRYKVAKRGQDVALRCDPISGHVSLFWYQQALGQGPEFLTYFQNEAQLDKSGLPSDRFFAERPEGSVSTLKIQRTQQEDSAVYLCASSLARGVGQQFFGPGTRLTVL.

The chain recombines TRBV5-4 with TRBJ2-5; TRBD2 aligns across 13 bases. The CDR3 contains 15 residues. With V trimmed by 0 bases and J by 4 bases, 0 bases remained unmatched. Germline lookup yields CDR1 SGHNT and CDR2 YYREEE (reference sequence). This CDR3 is CASSLGLAGGETQYF. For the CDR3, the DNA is TGTGCCAGCAGCTTGGGACTAGCGGGAGGAGAGACCCAGTACTTC.

The CDR3 here is CASSLGQGHSPLHF. The CDR3 DNA sequence: TGCGCCAGCAGCTTGGGACAGGGCCATTCACCCCTCCACTTT. The rearrangement links TRBV5-1 to TRBJ1-6, with TRBD1 matching over 7 bases. Germline V lookup: CDR1 SGHRS, CDR2 YFSETQ. The junction had 2 bases not matched to a gene; V was cut back by 0 bases and J by 8 bases. The CDR3 length is 14 residues.

The CDR3 region is CASSRNREVTDTQYF. The CDR3 DNA sequence: TGTGCCAGCAGCCGAAATAGGGAGGTCACAGATACGCAGTATTTT. The V gene is TRBV14, the J gene TRBJ2-3, with D perhaps TRBD2 (6 bases). CDR3 length: 15 residues. Germline V gene sequence: CDR1 SGHDN, CDR2 FVKESK. Between the trimmed V and J ends, which lost 4 bases and 2 bases, there was a span of 13 bases.

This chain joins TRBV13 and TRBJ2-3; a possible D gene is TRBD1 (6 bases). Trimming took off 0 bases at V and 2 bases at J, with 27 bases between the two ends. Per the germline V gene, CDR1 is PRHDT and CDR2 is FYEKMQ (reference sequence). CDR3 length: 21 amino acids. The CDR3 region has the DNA TGTGCCAGCAGCTTAGGCCTCGACAACAAACCCCAGGGGCACCTCACAGATACGCAGTATTTT. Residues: CASSLGLDNKPQGHLTDTQYF.

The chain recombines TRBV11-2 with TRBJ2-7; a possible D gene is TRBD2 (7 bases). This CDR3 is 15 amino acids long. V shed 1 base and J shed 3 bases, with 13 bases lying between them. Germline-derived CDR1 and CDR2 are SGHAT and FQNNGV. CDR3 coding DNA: TGTGCCAGCAGCTTAGGGGCGGGGGCGGGCTACGAGCAGTACTTC. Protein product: CASSLGAGAGYEQYF.

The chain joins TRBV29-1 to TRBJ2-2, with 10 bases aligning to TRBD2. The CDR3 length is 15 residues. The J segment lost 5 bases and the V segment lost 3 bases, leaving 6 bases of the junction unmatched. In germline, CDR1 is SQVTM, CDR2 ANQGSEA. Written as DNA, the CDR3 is TGCAGCGTTGAGCCCGGGACTAGCGCTACCGGGGAGCTGTTTTTT. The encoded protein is CSVEPGTSATGELFF.

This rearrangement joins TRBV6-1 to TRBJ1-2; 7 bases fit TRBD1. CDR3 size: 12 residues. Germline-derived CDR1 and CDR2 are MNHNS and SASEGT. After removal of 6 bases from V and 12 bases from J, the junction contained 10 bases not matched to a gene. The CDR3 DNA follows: TGTGCCAGCAGGCAGGGAAACAGGGGTGACACCTTC. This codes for CASRQGNRGDTF.

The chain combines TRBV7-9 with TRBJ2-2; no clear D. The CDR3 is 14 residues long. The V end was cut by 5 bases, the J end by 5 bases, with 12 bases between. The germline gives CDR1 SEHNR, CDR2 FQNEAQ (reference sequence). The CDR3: CASSAAQSTGELFF. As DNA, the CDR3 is TGTGCCAGCAGCGCCGCACAGAGTACCGGGGAGCTGTTTTTT.

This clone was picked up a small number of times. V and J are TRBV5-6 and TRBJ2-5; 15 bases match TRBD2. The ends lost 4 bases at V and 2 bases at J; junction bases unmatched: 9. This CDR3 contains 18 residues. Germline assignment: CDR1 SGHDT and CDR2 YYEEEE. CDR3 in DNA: TGTGCCAGCAGCATTTGGACTAGCGGGGGGGACCTTCAAGAGACCCAGTACTTC. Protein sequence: CASSIWTSGGDLQETQYF.

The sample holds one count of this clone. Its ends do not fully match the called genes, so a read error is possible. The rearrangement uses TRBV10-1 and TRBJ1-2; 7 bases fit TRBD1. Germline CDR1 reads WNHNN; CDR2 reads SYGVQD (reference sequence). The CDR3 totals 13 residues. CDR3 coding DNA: TGCGCCGGCAGCCCGGGACAGAGCTATGGCTACACCTTC. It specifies CAGSPGQSYGYTF.